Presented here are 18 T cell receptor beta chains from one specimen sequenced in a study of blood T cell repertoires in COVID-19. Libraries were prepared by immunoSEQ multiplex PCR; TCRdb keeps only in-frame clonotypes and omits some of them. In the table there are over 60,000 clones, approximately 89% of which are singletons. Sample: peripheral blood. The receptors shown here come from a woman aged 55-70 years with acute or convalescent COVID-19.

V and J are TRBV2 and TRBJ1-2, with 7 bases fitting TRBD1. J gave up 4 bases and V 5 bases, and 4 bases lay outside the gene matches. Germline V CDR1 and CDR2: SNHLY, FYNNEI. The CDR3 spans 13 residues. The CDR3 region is CASSPGQLYGYTF. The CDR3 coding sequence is TGTGCCAGCAGTCCGGGACAGCTCTATGGCTACACCTTC. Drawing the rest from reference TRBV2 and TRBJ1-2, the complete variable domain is EPEVTQTPSHQVTQMGQEVILRCVPISNHLYFYWYRQILGQKVEFLVSFYNNEISEKSEIFDDQFSVERPDGSNFTLKIRSTKLEDSAMYFCASSPGQLYGYTFGSGTRLTVV.

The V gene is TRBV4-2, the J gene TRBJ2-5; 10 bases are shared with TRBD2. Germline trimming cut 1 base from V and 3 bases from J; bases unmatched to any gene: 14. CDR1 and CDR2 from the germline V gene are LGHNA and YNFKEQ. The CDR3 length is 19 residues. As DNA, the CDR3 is TGTGCCAGCAGCCAAGTTAAAGGAGCGGGGGGGCCGTCGGAAGAGACCCAGTACTTC. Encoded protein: CASSQVKGAGGPSEETQYF.

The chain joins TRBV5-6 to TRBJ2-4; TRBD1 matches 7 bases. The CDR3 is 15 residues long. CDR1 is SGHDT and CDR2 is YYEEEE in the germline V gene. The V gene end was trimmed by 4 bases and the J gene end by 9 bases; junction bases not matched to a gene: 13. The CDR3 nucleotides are TGTGCCAGCAGCCCGACAGGGACCCGGGCAGGCATTCAGTACTTC. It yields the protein CASSPTGTRAGIQYF.

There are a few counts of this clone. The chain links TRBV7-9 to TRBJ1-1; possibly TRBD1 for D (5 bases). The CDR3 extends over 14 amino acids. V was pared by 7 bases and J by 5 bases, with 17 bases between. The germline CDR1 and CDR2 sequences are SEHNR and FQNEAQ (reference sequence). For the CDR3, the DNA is TGTGCCAGCATTCTAGGAGAGGGGAGGACTGAAGCTTTCTTT. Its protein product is CASILGEGRTEAFF.

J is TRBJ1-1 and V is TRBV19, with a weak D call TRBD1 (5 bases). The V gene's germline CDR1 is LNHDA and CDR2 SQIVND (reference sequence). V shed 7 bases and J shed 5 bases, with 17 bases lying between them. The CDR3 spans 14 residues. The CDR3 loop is CASNGQGRGTEAFF. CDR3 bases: TGTGCCAGTAACGGGCAGGGTAGGGGAACTGAAGCTTTCTTT. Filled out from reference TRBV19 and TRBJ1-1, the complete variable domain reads DGGITQSPKYLFRKEGQNVTLSCEQNLNHDAMYWYRQDPGQGLRLIYYSQIVNDFQKGDIAEGYSVSREKKESFPLTVTSAQKNPTAFYLCASNGQGRGTEAFFGQGTRLTVV.

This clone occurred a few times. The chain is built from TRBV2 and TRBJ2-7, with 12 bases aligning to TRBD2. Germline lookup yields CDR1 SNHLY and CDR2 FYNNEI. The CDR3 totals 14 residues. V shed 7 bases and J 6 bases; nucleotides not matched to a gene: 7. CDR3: CASIALAGGLEQYF. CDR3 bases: TGTGCCAGCATCGCCCTAGCGGGGGGGCTCGAGCAGTACTTC.

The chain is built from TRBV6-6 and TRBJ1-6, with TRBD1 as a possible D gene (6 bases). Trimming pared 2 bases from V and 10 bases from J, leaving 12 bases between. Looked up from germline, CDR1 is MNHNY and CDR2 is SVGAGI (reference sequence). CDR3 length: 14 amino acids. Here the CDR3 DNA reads TGTGCCAGCAGTTACGTAAAGGGGGTGTCACCCCTCCACTTT. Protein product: CASSYVKGVSPLHF.

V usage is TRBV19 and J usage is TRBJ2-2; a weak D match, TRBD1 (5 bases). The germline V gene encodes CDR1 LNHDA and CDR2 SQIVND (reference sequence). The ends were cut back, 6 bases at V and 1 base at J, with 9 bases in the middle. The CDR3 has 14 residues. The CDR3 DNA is TGTGCCAGTAGAAAAGACAGGAACACCGGGGAGCTGTTTTTT. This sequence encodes CASRKDRNTGELFF.

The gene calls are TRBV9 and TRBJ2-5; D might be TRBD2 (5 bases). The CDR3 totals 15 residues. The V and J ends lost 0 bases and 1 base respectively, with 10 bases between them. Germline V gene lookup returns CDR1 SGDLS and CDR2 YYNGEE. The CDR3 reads CASSVGLATQETQYF. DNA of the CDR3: TGTGCCAGCAGCGTAGGGTTAGCGACCCAAGAGACCCAGTACTTC. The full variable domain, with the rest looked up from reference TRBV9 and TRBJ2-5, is DSGVTQTPKHLITATGQRVTLRCSPRSGDLSVYWYQQSLDQGLQFLIQYYNGEERAKGNILERFSAQQFPDLHSELNLSSLELGDSALYFCASSVGLATQETQYFGPGTRLLVL.

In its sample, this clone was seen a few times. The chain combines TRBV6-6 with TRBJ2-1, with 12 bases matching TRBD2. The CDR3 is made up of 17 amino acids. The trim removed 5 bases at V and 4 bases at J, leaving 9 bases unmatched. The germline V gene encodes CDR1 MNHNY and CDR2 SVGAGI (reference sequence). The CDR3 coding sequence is TGTGCCAGCAGTCGAACTAGCGGGGGGCCGCTGTACAATGAGCAGTTCTTC. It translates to CASSRTSGGPLYNEQFF.

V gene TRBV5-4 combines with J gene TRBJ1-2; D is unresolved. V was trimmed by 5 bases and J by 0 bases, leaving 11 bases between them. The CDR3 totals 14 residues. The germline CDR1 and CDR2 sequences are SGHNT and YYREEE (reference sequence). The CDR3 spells CASSGPNSNYGYTF. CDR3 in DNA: TGTGCCAGCAGTGGGCCGAATTCTAACTATGGCTACACCTTC.

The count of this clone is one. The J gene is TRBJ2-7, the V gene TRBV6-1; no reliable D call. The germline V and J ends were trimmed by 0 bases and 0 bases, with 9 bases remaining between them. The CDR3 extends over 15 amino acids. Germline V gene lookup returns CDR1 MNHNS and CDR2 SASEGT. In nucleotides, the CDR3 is TGTGCCAGCAGTGAAGCGAGGTGGAGCTCCTACGAGCAGTACTTC. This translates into CASSEARWSSYEQYF.

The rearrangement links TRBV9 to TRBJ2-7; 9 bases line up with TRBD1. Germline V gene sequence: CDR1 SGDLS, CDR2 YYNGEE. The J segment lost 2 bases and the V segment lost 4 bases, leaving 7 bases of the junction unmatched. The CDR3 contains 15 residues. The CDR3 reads CASSYGQGSTYEQYF. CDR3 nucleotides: TGTGCCAGCAGCTACGGACAGGGGTCTACCTACGAGCAGTACTTC.

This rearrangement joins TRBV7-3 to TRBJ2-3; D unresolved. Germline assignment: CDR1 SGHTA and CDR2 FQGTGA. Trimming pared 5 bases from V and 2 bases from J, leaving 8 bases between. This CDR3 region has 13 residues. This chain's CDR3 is CASSPDPTDTQYF. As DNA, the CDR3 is TGTGCCAGCAGCCCAGATCCCACAGATACGCAGTATTTT.

The CDR3 nucleotides are TGTGCCAGCCGACAGGGAGGTCAGCCCCAGCATTTT. Amino acid sequence: CASRQGGQPQHF. J is TRBJ1-5 and V is TRBV6-5; TRBD1 matches 7 bases. The CDR3 is 12 amino acids. Germline loops: CDR1 MNHEY, CDR2 SVGAGI. V lost 8 bases, J lost 6 bases, and 4 bases stayed unmatched.

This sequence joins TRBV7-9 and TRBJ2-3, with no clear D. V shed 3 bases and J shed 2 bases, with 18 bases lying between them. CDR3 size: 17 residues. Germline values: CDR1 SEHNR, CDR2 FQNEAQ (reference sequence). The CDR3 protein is CASSFERWLSLTDTQYF. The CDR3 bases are TGTGCCAGCAGCTTTGAACGGTGGCTTAGCCTCACAGATACGCAGTATTTT. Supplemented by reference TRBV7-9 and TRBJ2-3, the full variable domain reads DTGVSQNPRHKITKRGQNVTFRCDPISEHNRLYWYRQTLGQGPEFLTYFQNEAQLEKSRLLSDRFSAERPKGSFSTLEIQRTEQGDSAMYLCASSFERWLSLTDTQYFGPGTRLTVL.

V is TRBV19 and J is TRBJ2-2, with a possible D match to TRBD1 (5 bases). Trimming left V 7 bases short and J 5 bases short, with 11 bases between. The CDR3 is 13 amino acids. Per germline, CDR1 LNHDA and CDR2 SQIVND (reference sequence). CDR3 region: CASTGFQTGELFF. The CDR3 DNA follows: TGTGCCAGTACAGGGTTCCAGACCGGGGAGCTGTTTTTT.

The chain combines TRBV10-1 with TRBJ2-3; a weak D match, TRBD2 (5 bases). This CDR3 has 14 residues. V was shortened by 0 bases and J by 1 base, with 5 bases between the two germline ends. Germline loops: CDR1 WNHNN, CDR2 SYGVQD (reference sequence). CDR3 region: CASSESGGTDTQYF. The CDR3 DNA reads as TGCGCCAGCAGTGAGTCCGGGGGCACAGATACGCAGTATTTT.